These T cell receptor beta chains were read from a single sample in a study of T-cell memory formation after mild COVID-19. Via MiXCR, TCRdb re-called the 5' RACE reads, giving one row per CDR3 protein. The sample lists 550,000 to 650,000 distinct CDR3 sequences, 17% occurring once. The sequenced sample consisted of PBMCs or a T cell subset sorted from them (not recorded which). Receptor source: an adult woman who had mild COVID-19 (a few samples of this study predate the infection). Cell type and time point are not known. Each CDR3 is given with its conserved first and last residue. D genes are given only for firm matches. Some rows mark clone size as missing; the rest say once, few, many or name a class of expanded clone.

CDR3nt: TGCGCCAGCAGGGACAGCGCCAGACCTAAAACTGGGGCCAACGTCCTGACTTTC; CDR3aa: CASRDSARPKTGANVLTF; abundance: many; d_gene: .; v_gene: TRBV5-1; j_gene: TRBJ2-6
CDR3nt: TGCAGCGTTGTTCGTGGACAGGGGGGTACTGAAGCTTTCTTT; CDR3aa: CSVVRGQGGTEAFF; abundance: .; d_gene: TRBD1; v_gene: TRBV29-1; j_gene: TRBJ1-1
CDR3nt: TGTGCCAGCAGCGTAGGGGGGACTTGGCTGGATGAGCAGTTCTTC; CDR3aa: CASSVGGTWLDEQFF; abundance: few; d_gene: .; v_gene: TRBV9; j_gene: TRBJ2-1
CDR3nt: TGCGCCAGCAGCCCCCTAGCGGGAGGGGGGGGTGAGCAGTTCTTC; CDR3aa: CASSPLAGGGGEQFF; abundance: .; d_gene: TRBD2; v_gene: TRBV4-3; j_gene: TRBJ2-1
CDR3nt: TGTGCCAGCAACCTAAGGGGACAGGGAGCAGACGAGCAGTACTTC; CDR3aa: CASNLRGQGADEQYF; abundance: .; d_gene: TRBD1; v_gene: TRBV6-1; j_gene: TRBJ2-7
CDR3nt: TGTGCCAGCAAATTCACAGGGGTAGGCACTGAAGCTTTCTTT; CDR3aa: CASKFTGVGTEAFF; abundance: .; d_gene: TRBD1; v_gene: TRBV27; j_gene: TRBJ1-1
CDR3nt: TGTGCCTGGAGTTTCTTGCGGGGGCGCGAGGGGGAGACCCAGTACTTC; CDR3aa: CAWSFLRGREGETQYF; abundance: few; d_gene: .; v_gene: TRBV30; j_gene: TRBJ2-5
CDR3nt: TGTGCCACCAGTGACCTGACAGGGGCGGTTGGCACCGGGGAGCTGTTTTTT; CDR3aa: CATSDLTGAVGTGELFF; abundance: few; d_gene: TRBD1; v_gene: TRBV24-1; j_gene: TRBJ2-2
CDR3nt: TGTGCCAGCAGCTCGCTCCCGTCAGGGGGTCTCGGGAGCAATCAGCCCCAGCATTTT; CDR3aa: CASSSLPSGGLGSNQPQHF; abundance: .; d_gene: TRBD1; v_gene: TRBV7-9; j_gene: TRBJ1-5
CDR3nt: TGTGCCAGCAGTTCCAAAAGCGGAAGCTCCTACAATGAGCAGTTCTTC; CDR3aa: CASSSKSGSSYNEQFF; abundance: few; d_gene: .; v_gene: TRBV12-3/TRBV12-4; j_gene: TRBJ2-1
CDR3nt: TGCAGTGCTTACAGGGGCCTCTACGAGCAGTACTTC; CDR3aa: CSAYRGLYEQYF; abundance: few; d_gene: TRBD1; v_gene: TRBV20-1; j_gene: TRBJ2-7
CDR3nt: TGCGCCAGCAGTCAATCCCGACAGTACAATGAGCAGTTCTTC; CDR3aa: CASSQSRQYNEQFF; abundance: many; d_gene: .; v_gene: TRBV23-1; j_gene: TRBJ2-1
CDR3nt: TGTGCCAGTAGTATAGCCGGGGACTGGAACACTGAAGCTTTCTTT; CDR3aa: CASSIAGDWNTEAFF; abundance: .; d_gene: .; v_gene: TRBV19; j_gene: TRBJ1-1
CDR3nt: TGTGCCAGCAGCCCGTTGCCGGAGGGGGTCGGGGAGCTGTTTTTT; CDR3aa: CASSPLPEGVGELFF; abundance: many; d_gene: .; v_gene: TRBV7-3; j_gene: TRBJ2-2
CDR3nt: TGTGCCAGCAGACGGGGACAGATGAACACTGAAGCTTTCTTT; CDR3aa: CASRRGQMNTEAFF; abundance: .; d_gene: TRBD1; v_gene: TRBV12-3/TRBV12-4; j_gene: TRBJ1-1
CDR3nt: TGTGCCAGTAGTAGGGCAGTTATAAATAGCAATCAGCCCCAGCATTTT; CDR3aa: CASSRAVINSNQPQHF; abundance: many; d_gene: .; v_gene: TRBV19; j_gene: TRBJ1-5
CDR3nt: TGTGCCAGCAGCTTAGCAGGGGATGGCAATCAGCCCCAGCATTTT; CDR3aa: CASSLAGDGNQPQHF; abundance: .; d_gene: .; v_gene: TRBV5-6; j_gene: TRBJ1-5
CDR3nt: TGTGCCAGCAGTGTTTCCGGGTCTACTAACTATGGCTACACCTTC; CDR3aa: CASSVSGSTNYGYTF; abundance: few; d_gene: .; v_gene: TRBV6-1; j_gene: TRBJ1-2
CDR3nt: TGCGCCAGCAGGAGGACAGGGGACACTGAAGCTTTCTTT; CDR3aa: CASRRTGDTEAFF; abundance: .; d_gene: TRBD1; v_gene: TRBV5-1; j_gene: TRBJ1-1
CDR3nt: TGTGCCAGCAGCTTACGTGGTGGACAGGGGTACACCGGGGAGCTGTTTTTT; CDR3aa: CASSLRGGQGYTGELFF; abundance: few; d_gene: TRBD1; v_gene: TRBV7-3; j_gene: TRBJ2-2
CDR3nt: TGTGCCAGCAGCTACAGGGGTGGGGATACGCAGTATTTT; CDR3aa: CASSYRGGDTQYF; abundance: .; d_gene: TRBD1; v_gene: TRBV2; j_gene: TRBJ2-3
CDR3nt: TGTGCCAGCAGCCTGGGACAGGGGAACAATGAGCAGTTCTTC; CDR3aa: CASSLGQGNNEQFF; abundance: many; d_gene: TRBD1; v_gene: TRBV7-9; j_gene: TRBJ2-1
CDR3nt: TGTGCCAGCAGTGAACACCCGACTGAAGCTTTCTTT; CDR3aa: CASSEHPTEAFF; abundance: few; d_gene: .; v_gene: TRBV6-1; j_gene: TRBJ1-1
CDR3nt: TGTGCCAGCAGTTCCCAGGGGGCGGGCGGATCACCCCTCCACTTT; CDR3aa: CASSSQGAGGSPLHF; abundance: .; d_gene: TRBD1; v_gene: TRBV12-3/TRBV12-4; j_gene: TRBJ1-6
CDR3nt: TGTGCCAGCAGCTTTAGCTTTACCTACGAGCAGTACTTC; CDR3aa: CASSFSFTYEQYF; abundance: many; d_gene: .; v_gene: TRBV7-9; j_gene: TRBJ2-7
CDR3nt: TGTGCCAGCAGCCGAACCCGGGACACTCATCAGCCCCAGCATTTT; CDR3aa: CASSRTRDTHQPQHF; abundance: .; d_gene: .; v_gene: TRBV7-8; j_gene: TRBJ1-5
CDR3nt: TGTGCCATCGGACTAGCGGGAGATAATGAGCAGTTCTTC; CDR3aa: CAIGLAGDNEQFF; abundance: .; d_gene: TRBD2; v_gene: TRBV24-1; j_gene: TRBJ2-1
CDR3nt: TGCGCCAGCAGCCAAAGCGACAGGGGGCACGAGCAGTACTTC; CDR3aa: CASSQSDRGHEQYF; abundance: .; d_gene: TRBD1; v_gene: TRBV4-3; j_gene: TRBJ2-7